These 17 T cell receptor beta chains were all obtained from the same sample, sequenced in a study of OX40 agonist ivuxolimab in advanced cancers. Generated by immunoSEQ multiplex PCR, the TCRdb table keeps only in-frame clones and is missing some. The sample has 65,000 to 80,000 clones, around 80% seen once. Specimen: CD4+ or CD8+ T cells sorted from blood, collected in a trial of the OX40 agonist ivuxolimab. The receptors come from an adult with an advanced solid tumor such as melanoma, head and neck, liver or kidney cancer.

The rearrangement uses TRBV30 and TRBJ2-1, with D unclear. The CDR3 runs to 12 residues. From germline, CDR1 is GTSNPN and CDR2 SVGIG (reference sequence). V lost 4 bases to trimming and J lost 8 bases, with 12 bases between them. The CDR3, as DNA: TGTGCCTGGACAGATCTCAGCGATGAGCAGTTCTTC. It specifies CAWTDLSDEQFF.

The chain recombines TRBV5-1 with TRBJ1-1; D ambiguous. CDR3 length: 13 amino acids. The V gene lost 1 base and the J gene lost 7 bases, with 11 bases spanning the gap. Germline CDR1 SGHRS, CDR2 YFSETQ. The CDR3 sequence is CASSLSSGVEAFF. The CDR3 DNA is TGCGCCAGCAGCTTGAGCTCCGGCGTTGAAGCTTTCTTT.

The table lists this clone with a count of one. This chain connects TRBV5-5 to TRBJ2-5, with D perhaps TRBD1 (6 bases). The length of the CDR3 is 13 residues. Trimming stripped 8 bases from V and 10 bases from J, with 21 bases between. Germline CDR1 and CDR2: SGHKS and YYEKEE (reference sequence). Written as DNA, the CDR3 is TGTGCCAGTTCAGAACAGGGTCCTGGGGGCCAGTACTTC. This encodes CASSEQGPGGQYF.

About this clone itself: One end of the junction is discordant with germline, which a read error may explain. The genes are TRBV11-2 and TRBJ1-5, with D possibly TRBD1 on 6 matching bases. Per germline, CDR1 SGHAT and CDR2 FQNNGV. This CDR3 spans 14 amino acids. The chain's CDR3 is CASSSGTHNQAQHF. CDR3 nucleotide sequence: TGTGCCAGCAGCTCCGGGACACACAATCAGGCCCAGCATTTT.

The chain joins TRBV28 to TRBJ1-2; D is unresolved. CDR3 length: 14 amino acids. V lost 4 bases, J lost 2 bases, and 11 bases lay in between. From germline, CDR1 is MDHEN and CDR2 SYDVKM. The CDR3 loop reads CASSSPHGNYGYTF. CDR3 DNA: TGTGCCAGCAGTTCCCCCCATGGGAACTATGGCTACACCTTC.

The table lists this clone with a count of one. This sequence joins TRBV7-2 and TRBJ2-2, with D tentatively TRBD2 (5 bases). Per germline, CDR1 SGHTA and CDR2 FQGNSA. The V end lost 4 bases, the J end lost 3 bases, and 12 bases lay between the germline ends. CDR3 size: 15 residues. The CDR3 region is CASSSRGSHTGELFF. Written as DNA, the CDR3 is TGTGCCAGCAGCTCGAGAGGGTCCCACACCGGGGAGCTGTTTTTT. The whole variable domain, remainder taken from reference TRBV7-2 and TRBJ2-2, is GAGVSQSPSNKVTEKGKDVELRCDPISGHTALYWYRQSLGQGLEFLIYFQGNSAPDKSGLPSDRFSAERTGGSVSTLTIQRTQQEDSAVYLCASSSRGSHTGELFFGEGSRLTVL.

The gene calls are TRBV13 and TRBJ2-5; 9 bases agree with TRBD2. The CDR3 runs to 17 residues. Germline CDR1 and CDR2: PRHDT and FYEKMQ (reference sequence). The trim removed 4 bases at V and 0 bases at J, leaving 9 bases unmatched. The CDR3 nucleotides are TGTGCCAGCAGCTCGTTAGCGGGGGCCTCCTACCAAGAGACCCAGTACTTC. Translating gives CASSSLAGASYQETQYF. The full variable domain, its missing parts supplied by reference TRBV13 and TRBJ2-5, is AAGVIQSPRHLIKEKRETATLKCYPIPRHDTVYWYQQGPGQDPQFLISFYEKMQSDKGSIPDRFSAQQFSDYHSELNMSSLELGDSALYFCASSSLAGASYQETQYFGPGTRLLVL.

This clone appeared a few times. This chain uses TRBV7-6 with TRBJ1-3; possible D gene TRBD1, 6 bases. CDR3 length equals 16 residues. Trimming pared 5 bases from V and 4 bases from J, leaving 18 bases between. From germline, CDR1 is SGHVS and CDR2 FNYEAQ. The CDR3 region has the DNA TGTGCCAGCAGCCTTGGCCAAACAGGGCTCGGAAACACCATATATTTT. It encodes CASSLGQTGLGNTIYF. The full variable domain, in which reference TRBV7-6 and TRBJ1-3 provide the parts outside the CDR3, is GAGVSQSPRYKVTKRGQDVALRCDPISGHVSLYWYRQALGQGPEFLTYFNYEAQQDKSGLPNDRFSAERPEGSISTLTIQRTEQRDSAMYRCASSLGQTGLGNTIYFGEGSWLTVV.

The chain has TRBV7-9 and TRBJ2-3; D is unclear. Trimming took 3 bases from V and 3 from J, leaving 4 bases between them. CDR1 is SEHNR and CDR2 is FQNEAQ in the germline V gene (reference sequence). The CDR3 contains 12 residues. CDR3 DNA: TGTGCCAGCAGCTTTGAGACAGATACGCAGTATTTT. Translated, it gives CASSFETDTQYF. The variable domain in full, with the rest retrieved from reference TRBV7-9 and TRBJ2-3, is DTGVSQNPRHKITKRGQNVTFRCDPISEHNRLYWYRQTLGQGPEFLTYFQNEAQLEKSRLLSDRFSAERPKGSFSTLEIQRTEQGDSAMYLCASSFETDTQYFGPGTRLTVL.

The rearrangement links TRBV7-6 to TRBJ2-1; 9 bases fit TRBD1. CDR1 is SGHVS, CDR2 FNYEAQ, per germline. The V segment lost 1 base and the J segment 8 bases; nucleotides outside the gene matches: 9. The CDR3 spans 16 residues. This chain's CDR3 is CASSLDEGTGIDEQFF. CDR3 DNA sequence: TGTGCCAGCAGCTTAGACGAAGGGACAGGGATCGATGAGCAGTTCTTC.

The gene calls are TRBV18 and TRBJ1-2, with a possible D match to TRBD1 (6 bases). V was trimmed by 0 bases and J by 4 bases, leaving 12 bases between them. The CDR3 length is 15 residues. Germline assignment: CDR1 KGHSH and CDR2 LQKENI. Here the CDR3 reads CASSPPGASLYGYTF. CDR3 nucleotides: TGTGCCAGCTCACCACCGGGGGCCTCCCTCTATGGCTACACCTTC.

The genes are TRBV2 and TRBJ2-5; no reliable D call. The germline CDR1 and CDR2 sequences are SNHLY and FYNNEI. The CDR3 consists of 13 residues. Trimming pared 9 bases from V and 5 bases from J, leaving 16 bases between. CDR3 sequence (DNA): TGTGCCAGTGTTGCGCTAGTTGGCGAGACCCAGTACTTC. Translated, it gives CASVALVGETQYF.

V usage is TRBV5-5 and J usage is TRBJ1-6; unclear D gene. The CDR3 is 15 amino acids. V was pared by 5 bases and J by 5 bases, with 14 bases between. Germline V lookup: CDR1 SGHKS, CDR2 YYEKEE (reference sequence). CDR3 region: CASRTGREDNSPLHF. In nucleotides, the CDR3 is TGTGCCAGCAGGACGGGTAGGGAGGATAATTCACCCCTCCACTTT.

The chain carries TRBV25-1 and TRBJ1-3; a weak D match, TRBD1 (5 bases). The CDR3 loop spans 13 amino acids. The germline V gene has CDR1 MGHDK and CDR2 SYGVNS. The V and J ends lost 3 bases and 8 bases respectively, with 11 bases between them. CDR3 loop: CASSEGGGYTIYF. The CDR3 region has the DNA TGTGCCAGCAGTGAGGGGGGGGGATACACCATATATTTT.

The chain couples TRBV7-2 to TRBJ1-4; D gene unclear. Germline V lookup: CDR1 SGHTA, CDR2 FQGNSA. Trimming left V 3 bases short and J 7 bases short, with 18 bases between. The CDR3 totals 16 residues. The CDR3 bases are TGTGCCAGCAGCTTTTCTGGAGGCCCCACCGGTGAAAAACTGTTTTTT. Translated: CASSFSGGPTGEKLFF.

V and J are TRBV4-3 and TRBJ2-2, with a possible D match to TRBD1 (5 bases). This CDR3 has 14 residues. Trimming pared 0 bases from V and 5 bases from J, leaving 7 bases between. Germline CDR1 is LGHNA and CDR2 is YSLEER. The CDR3 spells CASSQDQGTGELFF. The DNA for the CDR3 is TGCGCCAGCAGCCAAGATCAGGGTACCGGGGAGCTGTTTTTT.

The chain employs TRBV7-9 and TRBJ2-5; 10 bases line up with TRBD1. This CDR3 spans 15 amino acids. CDR1 and CDR2 from the germline V gene are SEHNR and FQNEAQ (reference sequence). The junction had 3 bases not matched to a gene; V was cut back by 1 base and J by 4 bases. Here the CDR3 DNA reads TGTGCCAGCAGCTTAGTGACAGGGGGCGGAGAGACCCAGTACTTC. It encodes CASSLVTGGGETQYF.